This record covers a single TCR beta chain. Uncontrolled infection, other autoimmune disease, pregnancy and lactation each barred patients from inclusion. Germline-derived CDR1 and CDR2 are DFQATT and SNEGSKA (reference sequence). The V and J ends lost 6 bases and 1 base respectively, with 12 bases between them. The CDR3 spans 13 residues. Amplification yielded TCR beta CDR3 regions, with RNA transcripts as the source. During a first-round RT-PCR of the TCR CDR3, the HTBI primer set was used. TCRdb fed the multiplex PCR reads into MiXCR, producing one record per CDR3 protein. The data hold roughly 500,000 distinct CDR3 sequences, with over 45% observed a single time. The record originates from a study of T cells in Graves' hyperthyroidism and ophthalmopathy.

The clonotype comes from an adult woman with Graves' disease, either hyperthyroidism or ophthalmopathy (not recorded which). This chain uses TRBV20-1 with TRBJ1-1; no clear D. The sequenced sample consisted of peripheral blood or thyroid tissue (not recorded which). CDR3 coding DNA: TGCAGTGCCCCTAGCCCAGGGAACACTGAAGCTTTCTTT. Amino acid sequence: CSAPSPGNTEAFF.